The 7 T cell receptor beta chains listed next were all sequenced from one sample in a study of early T cells in non-severe SARS-CoV-2 infection. TCRdb fed the 5' RACE reads into MiXCR, producing one record per CDR3 protein. The data hold about 22,000 distinct CDR3 sequences, with under 5.5% observed a single time. Material: whole blood. Receptor source: an adult who was a healthcare worker with PCR-confirmed SARS-CoV-2 infection or an uninfected control (not recorded which).

This clonotype was counted at least ten times. The chain employs TRBV5-5 and TRBJ2-3; 7 bases are a match to TRBD1. V shed 3 bases and J 8 bases; nucleotides not matched to a gene: 3. The CDR3 runs to 12 residues. The germline V gene has CDR1 SGHKS and CDR2 YYEKEE (reference sequence). CDR3 sequence (DNA): TGTGCCAGCAGCTCGGGACAGATTACGCAGTATTTT. Residues: CASSSGQITQYF. The variable domain in full, with the rest retrieved from reference TRBV5-5 and TRBJ2-3, is DAGVTQSPTHLIKTRGQQVTLRCSPISGHKSVSWYQQVLGQGPQFIFQYYEKEERGRGNFPDRFSARQFPNYSSELNVNALLLGDSALYLCASSSGQITQYFGPGTRLTVL.

The chain links TRBV12-3 or TRBV12-4 to TRBJ2-3; TRBD2 matches 10 bases. The ends lost 3 bases at V and 4 bases at J; junction bases unmatched: 7. There are 16 residues in the CDR3. The CDR3 coding sequence is TGTGCCAGCAGTTTTGGGCTAGCGGGGGTCCCAGATACGCAGTATTTT. Amino acids: CASSFGLAGVPDTQYF.

The CDR3 region is CASSEGQGGYNEQFF. The CDR3 coding sequence is TGTGCCAGCAGTGAAGGGCAGGGGGGGTACAATGAGCAGTTCTTC. This chain joins TRBV6-4 and TRBJ2-1; D possibly matches TRBD1 or TRBD2 (7 bases each). Germline loops: CDR1 MRHNA, CDR2 SNTAGT. The CDR3 runs to 15 residues. V lost 3 bases, J lost 4 bases, and 13 bases lay in between.

This clonotype appeared a few times. V gene TRBV7-2 combines with J gene TRBJ1-3; 8 nucleotides match TRBD1. This CDR3 has 15 amino acids. Germline loops: CDR1 SGHTA, CDR2 FQGNSA. The trim removed 3 bases at V and 0 bases at J, leaving 1 base unmatched. CDR3 nucleotide sequence: TGTGCCAGCAGCTTTACAGGGGGCTCTGGAAACACCATATATTTT. Its protein product is CASSFTGGSGNTIYF.

This clonotype has at least ten counts. The chain couples TRBV12-3 or TRBV12-4 to TRBJ2-3; possibly TRBD2 for D (5 bases). The V and J ends lost 5 bases and 3 bases respectively, with 9 bases between them. The CDR3 sequence is 13 residues long. CDR3 region: CASSRTRTDTQYF. The CDR3 bases are TGTGCCAGCAGTAGGACTCGGACAGATACGCAGTATTTT.

This clonotype was observed a single time. This sequence joins TRBV10-3 and TRBJ2-7; D is perhaps TRBD1 (6 bases). The CDR3 length is 14 residues. V was pared by 7 bases and J by 2 bases, with 15 bases between. Per germline, CDR1 ENHRY and CDR2 SYGVKD. The CDR3 is CAIIGDRNTYEQYF. CDR3 coding DNA: TGTGCCATCATAGGCGACAGGAATACCTACGAGCAGTACTTC.

The chain has TRBV7-9 and TRBJ2-7; D is perhaps TRBD2 (6 bases). CDR1 is SEHNR and CDR2 is FQNEAQ in the germline V gene (reference sequence). CDR3 length: 14 residues. The germline V and J ends were trimmed by 1 base and 4 bases, with 11 bases remaining between them. CDR3 amino acids: CASSLEGGSYEQYF. DNA of the CDR3: TGTGCCAGCAGCTTAGAAGGAGGGAGTTACGAGCAGTACTTC.